The 32 T cell receptor beta chains below were found in one sample sequenced in a study of cytomegalovirus exposure and HLA in healthy donors. Primers for the PCR totalled 60 Vbeta and 13 Jbeta. Clones were read by immunoSEQ multiplex PCR, and TCRdb kept only the in-frame ones, dropping some. The table lists around 200,000 clones, 70% to 80% of them singletons. The sequencing input was PBMCs. The receptor source for this set is a woman aged 25 to 39 in good health and CMV-seropositive.

V is TRBV7-6 and J is TRBJ1-2; D might be TRBD1 (5 bases). V gave up 0 bases and J gave up 6 bases, with 23 bases separating them. CDR3 length equals 18 residues. CDR1 SGHVS and CDR2 FNYEAQ come from the germline V gene. DNA of the CDR3: TGTGCCAGCAGCTTAGCGTGGGGGGGTTTGAATTTGGTTGATGGCTACACCTTC. Protein product: CASSLAWGGLNLVDGYTF.

This sequence joins TRBV5-6 and TRBJ2-1; 9 bases are shared with TRBD2. Germline V gene sequence: CDR1 SGHDT, CDR2 YYEEEE. There are 15 residues in the CDR3. V shed 0 bases, J shed 7 bases, and the junction held 5 bases outside the gene matches. The CDR3 bases are TGTGCCAGCAGCTTGGTTCCTAGCGGGGCTAATGAGCAGTTCTTC. Protein: CASSLVPSGANEQFF. The entire variable domain, with the rest obtained from reference TRBV5-6 and TRBJ2-1, is as follows: DAGVTQSPTHLIKTRGQQVTLRCSPKSGHDTVSWYQQALGQGPQFIFQYYEEEERQRGNFPDRFSGHQFPNYSSELNVNALLLGDSALYLCASSLVPSGANEQFFGPGTRLTVL.

A few counts support this clone. The genes are TRBV7-8 and TRBJ2-5; 7 bases map to TRBD1. The germline gives CDR1 SGHVS, CDR2 FQNEAQ. The CDR3 covers 17 residues. The ends lost 0 bases at V and 4 bases at J; junction bases unmatched: 11. For the CDR3, the DNA is TGTGCCAGCAGCTTAGCCCTTGCCGTGACAGGGATAGAGACCCAGTACTTC. Protein: CASSLALAVTGIETQYF.

CDR3 nucleotide sequence: TGTGCCACCAGCTTTGGTTATAGGACAGCGGCACGGGAGCAGTACTTC. Amino acids: CATSFGYRTAAREQYF. The J gene is TRBJ2-7, the V gene TRBV15; tentatively, D is TRBD1 (6 bases). Germline V gives CDR1 LNHNV, CDR2 YYDKDF (reference sequence). The CDR3 runs to 16 residues. V dropped 5 bases and J dropped 7 bases, with 24 bases sitting between them.

This clone was recorded a few times. V gene TRBV5-1 combines with J gene TRBJ2-3; 8 bases are shared with TRBD2. Per the germline V gene, CDR1 is SGHRS and CDR2 is YFSETQ. J was trimmed by 2 bases and V by 0 bases; bases with no gene match: 8. This CDR3 is 17 amino acids long. This CDR3 reads CASSLGLRGDLTDTQYF. CDR3 coding DNA: TGCGCCAGCAGCTTGGGCCTGCGGGGGGACCTCACAGATACGCAGTATTTT.

The CDR3 bases are TGTGCCAGCAGCTCGGGGACAGCCCAAGAGACCCAGTACTTC. This encodes CASSSGTAQETQYF. The rearrangement joins TRBV5-6 to TRBJ2-5; 7 bases line up with TRBD1. With V trimmed by 3 bases and J by 1 base, 3 bases remained unmatched. Germline V gives CDR1 SGHDT, CDR2 YYEEEE. The CDR3 has 14 amino acids.

CDR3 residues: CASSSLGDGYTF. CDR3 coding DNA: TGTGCCAGCAGCTCATTAGGGGATGGCTACACCTTC. The J gene is TRBJ1-2, the V gene TRBV7-2, with TRBD1 as a possible D gene (5 bases). Germline V gives CDR1 SGHTA, CDR2 FQGNSA. The CDR3 length is 12 residues. Trimming stripped 4 bases from V and 6 bases from J, with 9 bases between.

The CDR3 DNA sequence: TGTGCCAGCAGGGGACTAGCAGCAGATACGCAGTATTTT. Translation gives CASRGLAADTQYF. The chain links TRBV9 to TRBJ2-3, with 9 nucleotides matching TRBD2. Per germline, CDR1 SGDLS and CDR2 YYNGEE. CDR3 size: 13 residues. With V trimmed by 5 bases and J by 4 bases, 2 bases remained unmatched.

Turning to this clone: This CDR3 is also generated by other DNA sequences in the sample. This chain joins TRBV4-1 and TRBJ1-5; D remains ambiguous. The CDR3 contains 12 residues. Trimming took off 3 bases at V and 4 bases at J, with 4 bases between the two ends. Germline values: CDR1 MGHRA, CDR2 YSYEKL. In DNA, the CDR3 is TGCGCCAGCAGCCACCTAAATCAGCCCCAGCATTTT. Its translation: CASSHLNQPQHF.

The rearrangement joins TRBV18 to TRBJ2-5; TRBD2 matches 14 bases. The closer fit of TRBJ2-7 to the DNA end suggests the J call may be wrong. The CDR3 contains 16 residues. CDR1 KGHSH and CDR2 LQKENI come from the germline V gene. CDR3 in amino acids: CASSNRGTSGRYEQYF. The CDR3 nucleotides read TGTGCCAGCTCAAACCGGGGGACTAGCGGGAGATACGAGCAGTACTTC.

This chain connects TRBV7-9 to TRBJ2-2; 9 bases line up with TRBD1. After removal of 3 bases from V and 4 bases from J, the junction contained 9 bases not matched to a gene. CDR1 and CDR2 (germline): SEHNR, FQNEAQ (reference sequence). The CDR3 consists of 17 residues. The CDR3 is CASSLEGQGRPTGELFF. Here the CDR3 DNA reads TGTGCCAGCAGCTTGGAGGGACAGGGTCGTCCCACCGGGGAGCTGTTTTTT.

The CDR3 nucleotides are TGTGCCAGCAGCCCTTGGACAGAACTCACTGAAGCTTTCTTT. Translating gives CASSPWTELTEAFF. The chain combines TRBV5-8 with TRBJ1-1, with D maybe TRBD1 (6 bases). The CDR3 totals 14 residues. Germline lookup yields CDR1 SGHTS and CDR2 YDEGEE. V was trimmed by 4 bases and J by 4 bases, leaving 14 bases between them.

V is TRBV5-1 and J is TRBJ1-2; 7 bases agree with TRBD1. The germline V gene has CDR1 SGHRS and CDR2 YFSETQ. CDR3 length: 13 amino acids. V shed 3 bases, J shed 4 bases, and the junction held 3 bases outside the gene matches. The CDR3 sequence: CASSSGQIYGYTF. The CDR3 coding sequence is TGCGCCAGCAGCTCGGGACAGATCTATGGCTACACCTTC.

V is TRBV5-1 and J is TRBJ1-1; the D gene is possibly TRBD1 (6 bases). Germline V gives CDR1 SGHRS, CDR2 YFSETQ. The CDR3 covers 15 residues. Trimming removed 0 bases from V and 2 bases from J, with 11 bases in between. The CDR3 nucleotides are TGCGCCAGCAGCTTGGAGACAGGCTCAAACACTGAAGCTTTCTTT. As protein: CASSLETGSNTEAFF.

For the CDR3, the DNA is TGTGCCAGCAGCCTGAGACTAGCGGGCGACTACGAGCAGTACTTC. Protein: CASSLRLAGDYEQYF. The chain combines TRBV4-2 with TRBJ2-7, with TRBD2 matching over 10 bases. Germline CDR1 and CDR2: LGHNA and YNFKEQ. This CDR3 comprises 15 residues. J lost 3 bases, V lost 4 bases, and 6 bases had no gene match.

V usage is TRBV7-8 and J usage is TRBJ1-2, with 9 bases that match TRBD1. This CDR3 spans 19 amino acids. V lost 1 base to trimming and J lost 0 bases; unmatched junction nucleotides: 12. Germline V gene data show CDR1 as SGHVS and CDR2 as FQNEAQ. The CDR3, as DNA: TGTGCCAGCAGCTTAGACCTAAGGGACAGGGCCGCTCCTAACTATGGCTACACCTTC. Protein product: CASSLDLRDRAAPNYGYTF.

This clone appeared a single time. CDR3 residues: CASSFRTGVENIQYF. CDR3 nucleotide sequence: TGTGCCAGCAGCTTCCGTACAGGGGTCGAAAACATTCAGTACTTC. V and J are TRBV11-2 and TRBJ2-4; 7 bases align to TRBD1. Per germline, CDR1 SGHAT and CDR2 FQNNGV. V was clipped by 3 bases and J by 5 bases; unmatched bases: 7. The CDR3 has 15 amino acids.

The chain is built from TRBV4-1 and TRBJ1-2; no firm D call. CDR1 is MGHRA and CDR2 is YSYEKL in the germline V gene. With 0 bases removed from V and 4 bases from J, the gap between germline ends came to 3 bases. The CDR3 length is 12 residues. The CDR3 DNA sequence: TGCGCCAGCAGCCAAGATAGCTATGGCTACACCTTC. Translating it yields CASSQDSYGYTF.

This chain joins TRBV7-9 and TRBJ2-5, with a possible D match to TRBD1 (5 bases). CDR3 length: 16 residues. Germline V gene data show CDR1 as SEHNR and CDR2 as FQNEAQ (reference sequence). The V end was cut by 5 bases, the J end by 1 base, with 17 bases between. DNA for the CDR3: TGTGCCAGCAGCCCGTCTCGACAGATCCTCCAAGAGACCCAGTACTTC. It yields the protein CASSPSRQILQETQYF.

The chain employs TRBV30 and TRBJ2-2, with 9 bases aligning to TRBD1. J was trimmed by 5 bases and V by 3 bases; bases with no gene match: 10. The CDR3 is 16 residues long. In germline, CDR1 is GTSNPN, CDR2 SVGIG (reference sequence). CDR3 protein: CAWSPGQGLRTGELFF. CDR3 sequence (DNA): TGTGCCTGGAGCCCGGGACAGGGATTGCGTACCGGGGAGCTGTTTTTT.

V is TRBV11-2 and J is TRBJ1-2; 8 bases fit TRBD1. The trim removed 4 bases at V and 8 bases at J, leaving 9 bases unmatched. Per germline, CDR1 SGHAT and CDR2 FQNNGV. The CDR3 runs 14 residues. The CDR3 sequence: CASSSWTGQDGYTF. The CDR3 coding sequence is TGTGCCAGCAGCTCATGGACAGGGCAGGACGGCTACACCTTC.

This clone is a singleton in its sample. V and J are TRBV7-8 and TRBJ2-3; D unclear. V lost 0 bases and J lost 6, with 13 bases in between. Germline V CDR1 and CDR2: SGHVS, FQNEAQ. CDR3 length: 15 residues. CDR3 sequence (DNA): TGTGCCAGCAGCTTAGCATCCTGGAAAGCGGATACGCAGTATTTT. This codes for CASSLASWKADTQYF. Based on the CDR3 plus reference TRBV7-8 and TRBJ2-3, the full variable domain is GAGVSQSPRYKVAKRGQDVALRCDPISGHVSLFWYQQALGQGPEFLTYFQNEAQLDKSGLPSDRFFAERPEGSVSTLKIQRTQQEDSAVYLCASSLASWKADTQYFGPGTRLTVL.

The chain recombines TRBV11-2 with TRBJ1-1; 7 bases match TRBD1. The V gene's germline CDR1 is SGHAT and CDR2 FQNNGV. V trimming: 5 bases; J trimming: 4 bases; junction bases outside the gene matches: 10. This CDR3 comprises 15 residues. For the CDR3, the DNA is TGTGCCAGCAGCGTAACAGGGGCTCGGCCCACTGAAGCTTTCTTT. This codes for CASSVTGARPTEAFF.

The rearrangement links TRBV11-3 to TRBJ1-1; D gene uncertain. V lost 2 bases to trimming and J lost 0 bases, with 4 bases between them. This CDR3 has 13 residues. CDR1 and CDR2 (germline): SGHNT, YENEEA. This CDR3 reads CASSLSVNTEAFF. The CDR3, as DNA: TGTGCCAGCAGCTTATCAGTGAACACTGAAGCTTTCTTT.

The rearrangement joins TRBV19 to TRBJ1-1; D not certain. CDR1 and CDR2 (germline): LNHDA, SQIVND (reference sequence). V lost 6 bases to trimming and J lost 3 bases, with 8 bases between them. The CDR3 totals 12 residues. The CDR3 reads CASSALYTEAFF. CDR3 nucleotides: TGTGCCAGTAGCGCACTTTACACTGAAGCTTTCTTT. The full variable domain, rest sourced from reference TRBV19 and TRBJ1-1, is DGGITQSPKYLFRKEGQNVTLSCEQNLNHDAMYWYRQDPGQGLRLIYYSQIVNDFQKGDIAEGYSVSREKKESFPLTVTSAQKNPTAFYLCASSALYTEAFFGQGTRLTVV.

This clone was counted between two and nine times. This chain uses TRBV7-2 with TRBJ2-7; 7 bases line up with TRBD1. The CDR3 covers 16 residues. Trimming took 4 bases from V and 4 from J; bases not matched to a gene: 13. Germline V lookup: CDR1 SGHTA, CDR2 FQGNSA. The CDR3 coding sequence is TGTGCCAGCAGCTCATCGAGGACAGGACAGCCTTACGAGCAGTACTTC. Amino acid sequence: CASSSSRTGQPYEQYF.

This rearrangement joins TRBV27 to TRBJ2-2; TRBD2 matches 8 bases. Germline CDR1 is MNHEY and CDR2 is SMNVEV (reference sequence). There are 15 residues in the CDR3. V lost 4 bases, J lost 3 bases, and 4 bases stayed unmatched. This chain's CDR3 is CASSYYGGDTGELFF. CDR3 nucleotide sequence: TGTGCCAGCAGTTACTACGGGGGGGACACCGGGGAGCTGTTTTTT.

The chain couples TRBV7-6 to TRBJ1-3; D gene ambiguous. V lost 4 bases to trimming and J lost 1 base, with 8 bases between them. The germline V gene encodes CDR1 SGHVS and CDR2 FNYEAQ. The CDR3 runs to 14 residues. The CDR3 nucleotides read TGTGCCAGCAGCTCCCCGGGATCTGGAAACACCATATATTTT. It specifies CASSSPGSGNTIYF.

V and J are TRBV13 and TRBJ2-7; tentatively, D is TRBD2 (6 bases). Germline-derived CDR1 and CDR2 are PRHDT and FYEKMQ (reference sequence). The CDR3 is 13 amino acids. With 1 base removed from V and 6 bases from J, the gap between germline ends came to 10 bases. CDR3 sequence: CASSLAGVFEQYF. The DNA of the CDR3 is TGTGCCAGCAGCTTAGCGGGAGTGTTCGAGCAGTACTTC.

The genes are TRBV2 and TRBJ2-1, with 12 bases that match TRBD2. V was pared by 9 bases and J by 8 bases, with 14 bases of the junction left unmatched. Germline CDR1 reads SNHLY; CDR2 reads FYNNEI. The CDR3 is 16 residues long. The CDR3 DNA is TGTGCCAGACCCACCAAAGAGGGACTAGCGGGTTATGAGCAGTTCTTC. Its translation is CARPTKEGLAGYEQFF.

This chain links TRBV6-6 with TRBJ1-2; TRBD1 matches 8 bases. The CDR3 is 15 amino acids. V gave up 1 base and J gave up 4 bases; unmatched junction bases: 5. Per the germline V gene, CDR1 is MNHNY and CDR2 is SVGAGI (reference sequence). The CDR3 DNA reads TGTGCCAGCAGTTACTATCCTGACAGGGGCTATGGCTACACCTTC. Protein sequence: CASSYYPDRGYGYTF.

The rearrangement links TRBV6-1 to TRBJ1-1; D is perhaps TRBD1 (5 bases). The CDR3 length is 14 residues. Germline loops: CDR1 MNHNS, CDR2 SASEGT. V was cut by 7 bases and J by 6 bases, with 18 bases left in between. As DNA, the CDR3 is TGTGCCAGCACCAAAAATTGGGGGGAGGCTGAAGCTTTCTTT. Protein sequence: CASTKNWGEAEAFF.